Following are 20 T cell receptor beta chains from one sample sequenced in a study of OX40 agonist ivuxolimab in advanced cancers. The method was immunoSEQ multiplex PCR; TCRdb's version includes in-frame clones alone and lacks a portion of them. The sample has 150,000 to 170,000 clones, around 94% seen once. This specimen consisted of CD4+ or CD8+ T cells sorted from blood, obtained in a trial of the OX40 agonist ivuxolimab. The receptors derive from an adult with an advanced solid tumor such as melanoma, head and neck, liver or kidney cancer.

This chain connects TRBV9 to TRBJ2-1, with D possibly being TRBD1 (5 bases). Germline loops: CDR1 SGDLS, CDR2 YYNGEE. V lost 2 bases and J 8 bases, leaving 14 bases between the germline ends. The CDR3 totals 14 residues. The CDR3 DNA is TGTGCCAGCAGCGTTAGGCAGGGCTGGGATGAGCAGTTCTTC. Protein product: CASSVRQGWDEQFF.

The chain employs TRBV10-2 and TRBJ2-7, with D tentatively TRBD2 (6 bases). Germline V CDR1 and CDR2: WSHSY, SAAADI. This CDR3 comprises 16 residues. Trimming took off 2 bases at V and 0 bases at J, with 14 bases between the two ends. CDR3 coding DNA: TGCGCCAGCAGTGAGCCCGAGGAGGGCTACTCCTACGAGCAGTACTTC. Its translation is CASSEPEEGYSYEQYF.

The V call is TRBV2, the J call TRBJ2-7; tentative D call: TRBD2 (6 bases). CDR1 is SNHLY, CDR2 FYNNEI, per germline. CDR3 length: 15 amino acids. Trimming took 5 bases from V and 4 from J, leaving 18 bases between them. In nucleotides, the CDR3 is TGTGCCAGCAGTCTCGCGGGGTCCAGGAGGTACGAGCAGTACTTC. Protein: CASSLAGSRRYEQYF.

The count of this clone is one. The V and J genes are TRBV20-1 and TRBJ2-5, with D unclear. Trimming took 6 bases from V and 3 from J, leaving 5 bases between them. Per the germline V gene, CDR1 is DFQATT and CDR2 is SNEGSKA (reference sequence). This CDR3 has 10 residues. This CDR3 is CSANKETQYF. The CDR3 nucleotides read TGCAGTGCCAATAAAGAGACCCAGTACTTC.

This chain links TRBV12-5 with TRBJ1-1, with no clear D. The CDR3 covers 12 residues. Germline CDR1 is LGHNT and CDR2 is FRNRAP. V was shortened by 6 bases and J by 4 bases, with 9 bases between the two germline ends. The CDR3 loop reads CASGSHGTEAFF. The DNA for the CDR3 is TGTGCTAGTGGCTCTCATGGCACTGAAGCTTTCTTT.

The chain carries TRBV19 and TRBJ2-2, with 8 bases matching TRBD1. J was trimmed by 3 bases and V by 3 bases; bases with no gene match: 6. The CDR3 is 16 residues long. From germline, CDR1 is LNHDA and CDR2 SQIVND (reference sequence). The CDR3 bases are TGTGCCAGTAGTATCCGAGGACAGGGATACACCGGGGAGCTGTTTTTT. This encodes CASSIRGQGYTGELFF.

V is TRBV6-1 and J is TRBJ1-5; D is ambiguous. Per the germline V gene, CDR1 is MNHNS and CDR2 is SASEGT. Trimming removed 8 bases from V and 4 bases from J, with 6 bases in between. This CDR3 spans 11 amino acids. The CDR3 reads CASHSNQPQHF. CDR3 DNA: TGTGCCAGCCACAGTAATCAGCCCCAGCATTTT.

This clone was recorded only once. This chain joins TRBV9 and TRBJ2-7; 9 positions agree with TRBD1. The CDR3 extends over 15 amino acids. From germline, CDR1 is SGDLS and CDR2 YYNGEE. V gave up 2 bases and J gave up 3 bases; unmatched junction bases: 6. The CDR3 reads CASSVGTGNIYEQYF. The CDR3 DNA reads as TGTGCCAGCAGCGTCGGGACAGGGAACATCTACGAGCAGTACTTC.

The J gene is TRBJ2-7, the V gene TRBV28, with 8 positions matching TRBD1. CDR1 and CDR2 (germline): MDHEN, SYDVKM. Trimming took 4 bases from V and 0 from J; bases not matched to a gene: 8. The CDR3 spans 16 residues. CDR3 loop: CASSSTGATRSYEQYF. CDR3 nucleotide sequence: TGTGCCAGCAGTTCGACAGGGGCCACCCGCTCCTACGAGCAGTACTTC.

This chain joins TRBV28 and TRBJ2-6; 8 bases are shared with TRBD1. Germline values: CDR1 MDHEN, CDR2 SYDVKM. The V segment lost 6 bases and the J segment 2 bases; nucleotides outside the gene matches: 3. The CDR3 sequence is 15 residues long. CDR3 amino acids: CASRDRGAGANVLTF. DNA for the CDR3: TGTGCCAGCAGAGACAGGGGCGCTGGGGCCAACGTCCTGACTTTC.

The V call is TRBV6-6, the J call TRBJ1-1, with a possible D match to TRBD1 (5 bases). The length of the CDR3 is 14 residues. In germline, CDR1 is MNHNY, CDR2 SVGAGI (reference sequence). V was pared by 6 bases and J by 0 bases, with 11 bases between. The CDR3 protein is CASRPGGVNTEAFF. Written as DNA, the CDR3 is TGTGCCAGCAGGCCCGGGGGGGTGAACACTGAAGCTTTCTTT.

The chain is built from TRBV28 and TRBJ1-5; D ambiguous. The germline V gene has CDR1 MDHEN and CDR2 SYDVKM. The CDR3 extends over 13 amino acids. Trimming stripped 7 bases from V and 3 bases from J, with 10 bases between. DNA of the CDR3: TGTGCCAGCATAAGTGACTACAATCAGCCCCAGCATTTT. It translates to CASISDYNQPQHF.

The V and J genes are TRBV5-1 and TRBJ2-7; 7 bases align to TRBD2. This CDR3 comprises 15 residues. Germline CDR1 SGHRS, CDR2 YFSETQ. J lost 0 bases, V lost 0 bases, and 3 bases had no gene match. CDR3 region: CASSLVGTTSYEQYF. The CDR3 bases are TGCGCCAGCAGCTTGGTAGGGACTACCTCCTACGAGCAGTACTTC. The variable domain in full, with the rest retrieved from reference TRBV5-1 and TRBJ2-7, is KAGVTQTPRYLIKTRGQQVTLSCSPISGHRSVSWYQQTPGQGLQFLFEYFSETQRNKGNFPGRFSGRQFSNSRSEMNVSTLELGDSALYLCASSLVGTTSYEQYFGPGTRLTVT.

The chain employs TRBV9 and TRBJ2-7, with 9 nucleotides matching TRBD2. The CDR3 has 14 amino acids. The V gene's germline CDR1 is SGDLS and CDR2 YYNGEE. Trimming removed 0 bases from V and 6 bases from J; junction bases left unmatched: 4. The CDR3 sequence: CASSVVREGGEQYF. The CDR3 DNA reads TGTGCCAGCAGCGTAGTGCGGGAGGGCGGCGAGCAGTACTTC.

J is TRBJ1-5 and V is TRBV11-2, with 12 bases aligning to TRBD1. CDR3 length equals 16 residues. The V segment lost 1 base and the J segment 5 bases; nucleotides outside the gene matches: 3. Germline lookup yields CDR1 SGHAT and CDR2 FQNNGV. The chain's CDR3 is CASSLAGTGGYQPQHF. The CDR3 DNA is TGTGCCAGCAGCTTAGCCGGGACAGGGGGCTATCAGCCCCAGCATTTT.

The chain employs TRBV6-1 and TRBJ2-5, with D possibly matching TRBD1 (5 bases). This CDR3 contains 16 residues. V was trimmed by 3 bases and J by 5 bases, leaving 19 bases between them. Germline-derived CDR1 and CDR2 are MNHNS and SASEGT. CDR3 nucleotides: TGTGCCAGCAGTGAGCAGGGCCCCGGTTCTACGGAGACCCAGTACTTC. It yields the protein CASSEQGPGSTETQYF.

V is TRBV6-6 and J is TRBJ2-7; the D gene could be TRBD1 or TRBD2 (5 bases each). The CDR3 has 14 amino acids. Trimming shortened V by 8 bases and J by 0 bases, and 14 bases separated the two germline ends. Germline lookup yields CDR1 MNHNY and CDR2 SVGAGI (reference sequence). CDR3 nucleotide sequence: TGTGCCAGCCGAGGGGCCGGGATCTCCTACGAGCAGTACTTC. Translated: CASRGAGISYEQYF.

This sequence joins TRBV4-1 and TRBJ1-5, with TRBD1 as a possible D gene (6 bases). Germline V gene data show CDR1 as MGHRA and CDR2 as YSYEKL. V was pared by 1 base and J by 3 bases, with 10 bases between. The CDR3 runs 15 residues. As DNA, the CDR3 is TGCGCCAGCAGCCAAGCCCAGGGGTACAATCAGCCCCAGCATTTT. This codes for CASSQAQGYNQPQHF.

The V and J genes are TRBV5-4 and TRBJ2-5; the D gene is possibly TRBD1 (6 bases). The J call may be incorrect, as the DNA end agrees better with TRBJ2-7. This CDR3 is 17 amino acids long. Germline V gene sequence: CDR1 SGHNT, CDR2 YYREEE (reference sequence). The CDR3 reads CASTIYQGYRDRGEQYF. CDR3 sequence (DNA): TGTGCCAGCACCATTTACCAGGGTTACAGGGATAGGGGCGAGCAGTACTTC.

The J gene is TRBJ1-1, the V gene TRBV2, with a weak D call TRBD1 (5 bases). Germline CDR1 SNHLY, CDR2 FYNNEI. This CDR3 comprises 12 residues. Trimming removed 6 bases at V and 6 bases at J, with 11 bases between. CDR3 sequence (DNA): TGTGCCAGCAGCGGACAAGACCCTGAAGCTTTCTTT. Its translation: CASSGQDPEAFF. Full variable domain (outside the CDR3, taken from reference TRBV2 and TRBJ1-1): EPEVTQTPSHQVTQMGQEVILRCVPISNHLYFYWYRQILGQKVEFLVSFYNNEISEKSEIFDDQFSVERPDGSNFTLKIRSTKLEDSAMYFCASSGQDPEAFFGQGTRLTVV.